These 31 T cell receptor beta chains were all obtained from the same sample, sequenced in a study of shared clonotypes between healthy human individuals. The data were produced by immunoSEQ multiplex PCR, yet TCRdb's version contains in-frame clones alone and is incomplete. The sample carries roughly 2.2 million clones, around 93% recorded once. The specimen was naive CD4+ T cells from PBMCs. The subset here: CD45RA+ positively selected. The source is a man between 18 and 35 years old in good health. Some clones in this sample may be carry-over from other donors' samples.

The V call is TRBV6-5, the J call TRBJ1-5; D perhaps matches TRBD1 (5 bases). Trimming pared 0 bases from V and 6 bases from J, leaving 12 bases between. This CDR3 region has 15 residues. The germline CDR1 and CDR2 sequences are MNHEY and SVGAGI. The CDR3 DNA reads TGTGCCAGCAGTTACTCAGCGGGGGTCCGTCAGCCCCAGCATTTT. Protein: CASSYSAGVRQPQHF.

This chain connects TRBV19 to TRBJ2-7, with TRBD1 as a possible D gene (5 bases). The V gene lost 8 bases and the J gene lost 2 bases, with 19 bases spanning the gap. Germline V gene data show CDR1 as LNHDA and CDR2 as SQIVND (reference sequence). This CDR3 has 15 residues. CDR3 region: CASRNQGQKAYEQYF. CDR3 nucleotides: TGTGCCAGTCGTAATCAGGGTCAGAAGGCCTACGAGCAGTACTTC.

This clone has a handful of counts. Other DNA sequences in the sample encode the same CDR3. The chain is built from TRBV28 and TRBJ2-7; no reliable D call. CDR1 and CDR2 (germline): MDHEN, SYDVKM. The CDR3 consists of 12 residues. Trimming removed 4 bases at V and 2 bases at J, with 6 bases between. This chain's CDR3 is CASSSTTYEQYF. The CDR3 nucleotides are TGTGCCAGCAGTTCCACCACCTACGAGCAGTACTTC.

This clone was observed a single time. The CDR3 sequence: CASRETGVRRAFF. The CDR3 region has the DNA TGTGCCAGCAGGGAGACTGGCGTGAGGCGAGCTTTCTTT. The chain joins TRBV28 to TRBJ1-1; no clear D gene. Germline V gene data show CDR1 as MDHEN and CDR2 as SYDVKM. The CDR3 is 13 amino acids. The V end was cut by 6 bases, the J end by 10 bases, with 18 bases between.

The V gene is TRBV12-5, the J gene TRBJ1-2; tentative D call: TRBD1 (6 bases). There are 17 residues in the CDR3. Germline lookup yields CDR1 LGHNT and CDR2 FRNRAP. V lost 7 bases to trimming and J lost 0 bases, with 21 bases between them. Written as DNA, the CDR3 is TGTGCTAGTGCTTCAATGCTTGGACAGAGAGCTAACTATGGCTACACCTTC. Protein sequence: CASASMLGQRANYGYTF.

The chain is built from TRBV5-6 and TRBJ2-7; D may be TRBD2 (7 bases). The length of the CDR3 is 16 residues. V was clipped by 4 bases and J by 1 base, with 18 bases between them. Looked up from germline, CDR1 is SGHDT and CDR2 is YYEEEE. The CDR3 DNA reads TGTGCCAGCAGCCCGTTGACTAGCCAGGGGTCCTACGAGCAGTACTTC. It encodes CASSPLTSQGSYEQYF.

The genes are TRBV6-6 and TRBJ1-1, with D possibly being TRBD1 (6 bases). The germline V gene has CDR1 MNHNY and CDR2 SVGAGI (reference sequence). V was clipped by 2 bases and J by 5 bases, with 12 bases between them. CDR3 length: 14 amino acids. Here the CDR3 reads CASSYQGTKTEAFF. The CDR3 DNA is TGTGCCAGCAGTTACCAGGGGACGAAGACTGAAGCTTTCTTT.

The V and J genes are TRBV30 and TRBJ2-2; 9 bases agree with TRBD2. The V and J ends lost 5 bases and 4 bases, in that order; junction bases with no gene match: 8. The germline V gene has CDR1 GTSNPN and CDR2 SVGIG (reference sequence). This CDR3 contains 15 residues. The CDR3 bases are TGTGCCTGGGACATTAGCGGGGGTCTCACCGGGGAGCTGTTTTTT. Translated: CAWDISGGLTGELFF.

This sequence joins TRBV9 and TRBJ2-1; D is possibly TRBD2 (5 bases). The germline CDR1 and CDR2 sequences are SGDLS and YYNGEE. CDR3 length equals 11 residues. V shed 7 bases and J shed 6 bases, with 8 bases lying between them. The CDR3 DNA sequence: TGTGCCAGCTTTAGCGTCAATGAGCAGTTCTTC. This gives the protein CASFSVNEQFF.

This chain links TRBV10-3 with TRBJ1-3, with TRBD1 as a possible D gene (5 bases). CDR1 and CDR2 (germline): ENHRY, SYGVKD. V lost 0 bases and J 8 bases, leaving 8 bases between the germline ends. This CDR3 has 13 residues. The CDR3 reads CAISESGGHTIYF. The CDR3 nucleotides are TGTGCCATCAGTGAGTCCGGGGGACACACCATATATTTT.

The chain carries TRBV2 and TRBJ2-1; 7 positions match TRBD2. Germline V lookup: CDR1 SNHLY, CDR2 FYNNEI. V trimming: 3 bases; J trimming: 9 bases; junction bases outside the gene matches: 5. The CDR3 totals 13 residues. CDR3 region: CASSDVGGGEQFF. For the CDR3, the DNA is TGTGCCAGCAGTGACGTTGGGGGGGGTGAGCAGTTCTTC.

This clone was counted between two and nine times. The chain carries TRBV7-9 and TRBJ1-5; TRBD1 matches at 11 bases. Germline trimming cut 5 bases from V and 0 bases from J; bases unmatched to any gene: 6. The germline CDR1 and CDR2 sequences are SEHNR and FQNEAQ (reference sequence). CDR3 length: 17 residues. The CDR3 sequence: CASSVGTGGYSNQPQHF. Here the CDR3 DNA reads TGTGCCAGCAGCGTGGGGACAGGGGGGTATAGCAATCAGCCCCAGCATTTT.

This clone was counted a few times. CDR3 sequence reads: CASSDPGLAGVGEQFF. CDR3 nucleotides: TGCGCCAGCAGTGACCCGGGACTAGCCGGGGTTGGAGAGCAGTTCTTC. V usage is TRBV5-1 and J usage is TRBJ2-1; 9 nucleotides agree with TRBD2. The V gene end was trimmed by 5 bases and the J gene end by 10 bases; junction bases not matched to a gene: 16. Germline V lookup: CDR1 SGHRS, CDR2 YFSETQ. CDR3 length: 16 amino acids.

The J gene is TRBJ1-4, the V gene TRBV5-1, with D uncertain. This CDR3 is built from 15 residues. The germline CDR1 and CDR2 sequences are SGHRS and YFSETQ. The V and J ends lost 2 bases and 7 bases respectively, with 15 bases between them. This CDR3 is CASSLSGSDVEKLFF. CDR3 coding DNA: TGCGCCAGCAGCTTATCCGGGTCCGACGTTGAAAAACTGTTTTTT.

For this clone: This specimen includes other DNA sequences encoding the same CDR3. This rearrangement joins TRBV19 to TRBJ2-2; D assignment may be TRBD1 or TRBD2 (5 bases each). Germline CDR1 and CDR2: LNHDA and SQIVND (reference sequence). The CDR3 covers 15 residues. Trimming pared 7 bases from V and 2 bases from J, leaving 14 bases between. The CDR3 reads CASTPGGGNTGELFF. CDR3 coding DNA: TGTGCCAGTACCCCGGGTGGGGGAAACACCGGGGAGCTGTTTTTT.

This chain joins TRBV30 and TRBJ2-1; 10 bases line up with TRBD2. This CDR3 has 13 residues. Per germline, CDR1 GTSNPN and CDR2 SVGIG (reference sequence). With V trimmed by 3 bases and J by 6 bases, 2 bases remained unmatched. The CDR3 sequence: CAWRASGSNEQFF. The CDR3 coding sequence is TGTGCCTGGAGAGCTAGCGGGAGCAATGAGCAGTTCTTC.

The chain recombines TRBV6-7 with TRBJ1-4; the D gene is possibly TRBD1 (6 bases). TRBV6-7 is given ORF status, its function remaining uncertain. The CDR3 consists of 20 residues. V was cut by 4 bases and J by 0 bases, with 24 bases left in between. The DNA for the CDR3 is TGTGCCAGCAGTTCCCATGTCGGGCAGGGGATGCTTGCAACTAATGAAAAACTGTTTTTT. It translates to CASSSHVGQGMLATNEKLFF.

The chain links TRBV18 to TRBJ2-1; TRBD2 matches 8 bases. CDR1 KGHSH and CDR2 LQKENI come from the germline V gene. The CDR3 has 22 residues. J gave up 6 bases and V 4 bases, and 29 bases lay outside the gene matches. CDR3 bases: TGTGCCAGCTCACTGTTACCATTGGGAATGAGAACCGGGACTAGGATTGGCAATGAGCAGTTCTTC. Translating it yields CASSLLPLGMRTGTRIGNEQFF.

In this sample, this clone turned up once. This chain uses TRBV6-5 with TRBJ2-2; TRBD2 matches 9 bases. Germline CDR1 and CDR2: MNHEY and SVGAGI. CDR3 length equals 15 residues. J gave up 5 bases and V 7 bases, and 8 bases lay outside the gene matches. The CDR3 bases are TGTGCCAGCACCTTTAGCGGGAGCCGGACCGGGGAGCTGTTTTTT. It is translated as CASTFSGSRTGELFF.

This rearrangement joins TRBV7-9 to TRBJ1-1, with 8 bases lining up with TRBD1. Trimming took 5 bases from V and 2 from J; bases not matched to a gene: 7. The germline gives CDR1 SEHNR, CDR2 FQNEAQ (reference sequence). The CDR3 has 15 amino acids. CDR3 sequence reads: CASSPLGQGNTEAFF. Written as DNA, the CDR3 is TGTGCCAGCAGCCCCCTAGGACAGGGTAACACTGAAGCTTTCTTT.

The CDR3 is CASIPDGALYGYTF. The CDR3 bases are TGTGCCAGCATACCGGACGGAGCCCTGTATGGCTACACCTTC. The V and J genes are TRBV2 and TRBJ1-2, with D uncertain. This CDR3 contains 14 residues. The V end lost 7 bases, the J end lost 5 bases, and 17 bases lay between the germline ends. Germline V lookup: CDR1 SNHLY, CDR2 FYNNEI.

The genes are TRBV19 and TRBJ2-6, with D tentatively TRBD1 or TRBD2 (5 bases each). Germline CDR1 is LNHDA and CDR2 is SQIVND (reference sequence). The ends were cut back, 3 bases at V and 3 bases at J, with 9 bases in the middle. The CDR3 contains 15 residues. CDR3 in DNA: TGTGCCAGTAGTATCCCGGGGCGTGGGGCCAACGTCCTGACTTTC. Amino acids: CASSIPGRGANVLTF.

The chain carries TRBV6-5 and TRBJ2-5; D not resolved. Germline CDR1 and CDR2: MNHEY and SVGAGI. V was pared by 6 bases and J by 5 bases, with 13 bases between. The CDR3 is 13 residues long. The CDR3 sequence is CASSTPGGETQYF. Here the CDR3 DNA reads TGTGCCAGCAGCACCCCGGGTGGGGAGACCCAGTACTTC.

This chain connects TRBV15 to TRBJ2-7; weak D call: TRBD2 (5 bases). CDR3 size: 12 residues. Germline V CDR1 and CDR2: LNHNV, YYDKDF (reference sequence). The germline V and J ends were trimmed by 3 bases and 7 bases, with 10 bases remaining between them. CDR3 region: CATSRSRGEQYF. The CDR3 DNA sequence: TGTGCCACCAGCAGGTCTAGAGGGGAGCAGTACTTC.

This chain connects TRBV18 to TRBJ1-5; D perhaps matches TRBD1 (5 bases). Germline V gives CDR1 KGHSH, CDR2 LQKENI. CDR3 length: 14 residues. V was pared by 5 bases and J by 10 bases, with 18 bases between. The CDR3, as DNA: TGTGCCAGCTCATATACAGACAGCCTCGAACCCCAGCATTTT. Protein sequence: CASSYTDSLEPQHF. Supplemented by reference TRBV18 and TRBJ1-5, the full variable domain reads NAGVMQNPRHLVRRRGQEARLRCSPMKGHSHVYWYRQLPEEGLKFMVYLQKENIIDESGMPKERFSAEFPKEGPSILRIQQVVRGDSAAYFCASSYTDSLEPQHFGDGTRLSIL.

The chain joins TRBV5-1 to TRBJ1-3; 9 positions agree with TRBD1. The CDR3 extends over 15 amino acids. From germline, CDR1 is SGHRS and CDR2 YFSETQ. V lost 4 bases, J lost 6 bases, and 8 bases stayed unmatched. CDR3 sequence (DNA): TGCGCCAGCAGCGCCGTAGGGACAGGGCCAAACACCATATATTTT. Its translation: CASSAVGTGPNTIYF. Full variable domain (remainder filled in from reference TRBV5-1 and TRBJ1-3): KAGVTQTPRYLIKTRGQQVTLSCSPISGHRSVSWYQQTPGQGLQFLFEYFSETQRNKGNFPGRFSGRQFSNSRSEMNVSTLELGDSALYLCASSAVGTGPNTIYFGEGSWLTVV.

J is TRBJ2-2 and V is TRBV7-6; D is ambiguous. CDR3 length equals 14 residues. From germline, CDR1 is SGHVS and CDR2 FNYEAQ. V lost 1 base and J lost 1, with 4 bases in between. CDR3 sequence reads: CASSLGQNTGELFF. CDR3 sequence (DNA): TGTGCCAGCAGCTTAGGACAGAACACCGGGGAGCTGTTTTTT.

The V gene is TRBV6-1, the J gene TRBJ2-7, with 9 bases identical to TRBD1. This CDR3 contains 15 residues. V shed 8 bases, J shed 3 bases, and the junction held 11 bases outside the gene matches. Germline assignment: CDR1 MNHNS and CDR2 SASEGT. In nucleotides, the CDR3 is TGTGCCAGCTGCTCCCCGGGACAGGGATACTACGAGCAGTACTTC. It is translated as CASCSPGQGYYEQYF.

This chain links TRBV7-3 with TRBJ2-7, with 7 bases fitting TRBD1. The CDR3 sequence is 15 residues long. Germline V gene lookup returns CDR1 SGHTA and CDR2 FQGTGA. After removal of 0 bases from V and 2 bases from J, the junction contained 4 bases not matched to a gene. The CDR3 is CASSLTPGQTYEQYF. CDR3 DNA: TGTGCCAGCAGCTTAACTCCGGGACAGACCTACGAGCAGTACTTC.

V usage is TRBV5-1 and J usage is TRBJ2-4; tentative D call: TRBD1 (6 bases). The germline CDR1 and CDR2 sequences are SGHRS and YFSETQ. V was cut by 5 bases and J by 5 bases, with 20 bases left in between. This CDR3 region has 16 residues. In nucleotides, the CDR3 is TGCGCCAGCAGTTGGGGGCCAACTTCGCGGGAAAACATTCAGTACTTC. This encodes CASSWGPTSRENIQYF.

The J gene is TRBJ1-5, the V gene TRBV29-1; D is unresolved. The V gene's germline CDR1 is SQVTM and CDR2 ANQGSEA. V lost 4 bases and J lost 2, with 12 bases in between. CDR3 size: 14 residues. The CDR3 region has the DNA TGCAGCGTTGGGGGAGGTTTTGGCAATCAGCCCCAGCATTTT. It encodes CSVGGGFGNQPQHF.